The sequence of this T cell receptor (beta chain) was determined in a study of shared clonotypes between healthy human individuals. The study, taken as a whole, reports: Generation probability values for non-shared clonotypes were lower than those for clonotypes shared by all four donors. Naive subsets tended to show greater estimated richness than memory subsets.

This CDR3 has 15 residues. Germline CDR1 and CDR2: GTSNPN and SVGIG (reference sequence). Trimming cost V 0 bases and J 0 bases, with 6 bases left between them. Sequenced by immunoSEQ multiplex PCR; TCRdb stores in-frame clones only, minus some. The repertoire holds 1 million to 1.2 million clones, with 70% to 80% as singletons. The sample holds one count of this clone. Its antigen is as yet unknown. The CD4+ fraction was divided into a CD45RA+ naive subset and a CD45RA-negative memory subset. This clonotype was obtained from a man between 18 and 35 years old in good health. Some clones in this sample may be carry-over from other donors' samples. The rearrangement joins TRBV30 to TRBJ2-6; D is ambiguous. Material for sequencing was memory CD4+ T cells from PBMCs. Subset of the sample: CD45RA-negative fraction. The DNA of the CDR3 is TGTGCCTGGAGTGTTGACGGCTCTGGGGCCAACGTCCTGACTTTC. Translation gives CAWSVDGSGANVLTF.